The 24 T cell receptor beta chains given below trace back to one sample, sequenced in a study of blood T cell repertoires in COVID-19. Profiling relied on immunoSEQ multiplex PCR, and the TCRdb table lists in-frame clones only, not all of them. The table records around 170,000 clones, around 88% of them present only once. Material: peripheral blood. The receptors were gathered from a woman aged 30 to 39 with acute or convalescent COVID-19.

The chain links TRBV7-9 to TRBJ1-2; 9 positions agree with TRBD1. This CDR3 is 14 amino acids long. The V gene end was trimmed by 6 bases and the J gene end by 2 bases; junction bases not matched to a gene: 4. From germline, CDR1 is SEHNR and CDR2 FQNEAQ (reference sequence). CDR3 sequence (DNA): TGTGCCAGCAGTCGACAGGGGGGGAACTATGGCTACACCTTC. It yields the protein CASSRQGGNYGYTF.

The V call is TRBV19, the J call TRBJ2-5; D not certain. The CDR3 sequence is 14 residues long. Germline CDR1 LNHDA, CDR2 SQIVND (reference sequence). Trimming shortened V by 4 bases and J by 0 bases, and 9 bases separated the two germline ends. The CDR3 region has the DNA TGTGCCAGTAGTACAACAATGTACCAAGAGACCCAGTACTTC. This gives the protein CASSTTMYQETQYF. Together with reference TRBV19 and TRBJ2-5, the CDR3 gives the full variable domain: DGGITQSPKYLFRKEGQNVTLSCEQNLNHDAMYWYRQDPGQGLRLIYYSQIVNDFQKGDIAEGYSVSREKKESFPLTVTSAQKNPTAFYLCASSTTMYQETQYFGPGTRLLVL.

This clone was observed once. CDR3 sequence reads: CAWMAGAREQYF. The CDR3 DNA follows: TGTGCCTGGATGGCGGGAGCAAGAGAGCAGTACTTC. J is TRBJ2-7 and V is TRBV30, with 7 bases lining up with TRBD2. Per the germline V gene, CDR1 is GTSNPN and CDR2 is SVGIG (reference sequence). Trimming at V came to 4 bases and at J to 7 bases, leaving 7 bases not matched to a gene. This CDR3 spans 12 amino acids.

This chain links TRBV29-1 with TRBJ2-7; D possibly corresponds to TRBD2 (5 bases). The CDR3 is 12 residues long. Germline loops: CDR1 SQVTM, CDR2 ANQGSEA. Trimming cost V 7 bases and J 9 bases, with 19 bases left between them. CDR3 sequence: CSAVGPEGGQYF. The CDR3 coding sequence is TGCAGCGCCGTCGGACCCGAAGGAGGGCAGTACTTC.

This chain uses TRBV27 with TRBJ1-5, with D possibly TRBD1 on 6 matching bases. Germline-derived CDR1 and CDR2 are MNHEY and SMNVEV (reference sequence). Trimming stripped 4 bases from V and 2 bases from J, with 9 bases between. The length of the CDR3 is 14 residues. CDR3 nucleotide sequence: TGTGCCAGCAGTTCCTGGACAGGCAATCAGCCCCAGCATTTT. It yields the protein CASSSWTGNQPQHF.

The J gene is TRBJ2-2, the V gene TRBV2; D is undetermined. Trimming removed 8 bases from V and 3 bases from J, with 7 bases in between. The CDR3 has 12 residues. Germline values: CDR1 SNHLY, CDR2 FYNNEI. CDR3 coding DNA: TGTGCCAGCTCAGGCGACACCGGGGAGCTGTTTTTT. This translates into CASSGDTGELFF.

This chain uses TRBV21-1 with TRBJ2-6; TRBD2 is taken as the D call from the table, unchecked against the DNA. TRBV21-1 is deemed a pseudogene. This CDR3 is built from 12 residues. CDR3 amino acids: CAITRVANVLTF. DNA for the CDR3: TGTGCCATAACGCGGGTGGCCAACGTCCTGACTTTC.

This chain joins TRBV28 and TRBJ1-5, with no clear D. Trimming stripped 3 bases from V and 6 bases from J, with 3 bases between. Per the germline V gene, CDR1 is MDHEN and CDR2 is SYDVKM. The CDR3 sequence is 11 residues long. CDR3 in DNA: TGTGCCAGCAGTTTTAGTCAGCCCCAGCATTTT. This translates into CASSFSQPQHF.

The J gene is TRBJ2-2, the V gene TRBV5-1, with TRBD2 matching over 9 bases. V lost 6 bases to trimming and J lost 2 bases; unmatched junction nucleotides: 8. This CDR3 has 16 amino acids. CDR1 is SGHRS and CDR2 is YFSETQ in the germline V gene. CDR3 sequence (DNA): TGCGCCAGCACCTCGACTAGCGGCTTAAACACCGGGGAGCTGTTTTTT. Its translation: CASTSTSGLNTGELFF.

V gene TRBV5-1 combines with J gene TRBJ2-1; 10 bases agree with TRBD2. This CDR3 comprises 16 residues. Per the germline V gene, CDR1 is SGHRS and CDR2 is YFSETQ. The V gene end was trimmed by 0 bases and the J gene end by 6 bases; junction bases not matched to a gene: 6. The DNA for the CDR3 is TGCGCCAGCAGCTTGGCCCCGGCTAGCGGGGGCAATGAGCAGTTCTTC. Its translation: CASSLAPASGGNEQFF.

This chain links TRBV28 with TRBJ2-3, with a weak D call TRBD2 (6 bases). The germline gives CDR1 MDHEN, CDR2 SYDVKM. V was cut by 5 bases and J by 1 base, with 10 bases left in between. The CDR3 spans 14 residues. Written as DNA, the CDR3 is TGTGCCAGCAGTGGGGGACTTGGCACAGATACGCAGTATTTT. Protein: CASSGGLGTDTQYF.

The V gene is TRBV5-6, the J gene TRBJ2-3; a possible D gene is TRBD1 (5 bases). The CDR3 covers 13 residues. The V and J ends lost 4 bases and 3 bases respectively, with 9 bases between them. Germline V gives CDR1 SGHDT, CDR2 YYEEEE. CDR3 amino acids: CASSLQGTDTQYF. The CDR3, as DNA: TGTGCCAGCAGCCTCCAGGGAACAGATACGCAGTATTTT. Supplemented by reference TRBV5-6 and TRBJ2-3, the full variable domain reads DAGVTQSPTHLIKTRGQQVTLRCSPKSGHDTVSWYQQALGQGPQFIFQYYEEEERQRGNFPDRFSGHQFPNYSSELNVNALLLGDSALYLCASSLQGTDTQYFGPGTRLTVL.

The V and J genes are TRBV18 and TRBJ2-5, with TRBD2 matching over 7 bases. Germline V gene lookup returns CDR1 KGHSH and CDR2 LQKENI. V was clipped by 6 bases and J by 5 bases; unmatched bases: 6. The CDR3 is 13 amino acids. The CDR3 spells CASSRLAGETQYF. The CDR3 region has the DNA TGTGCCAGCTCCCGACTAGCAGGGGAGACCCAGTACTTC. The entire variable domain, with the rest obtained from reference TRBV18 and TRBJ2-5, is as follows: NAGVMQNPRHLVRRRGQEARLRCSPMKGHSHVYWYRQLPEEGLKFMVYLQKENIIDESGMPKERFSAEFPKEGPSILRIQQVVRGDSAAYFCASSRLAGETQYFGPGTRLLVL.

CDR3: CASSRGWQETQYF. The DNA of the CDR3 is TGTGCCAGCAGTCGGGGATGGCAGGAGACCCAGTACTTC. The rearrangement uses TRBV5-6 and TRBJ2-5; maybe TRBD2 (5 bases). The CDR3 has 13 residues. Deletions cut 5 bases from V and 5 bases from J, with 13 bases between. Germline V gene sequence: CDR1 SGHDT, CDR2 YYEEEE.

This clone was seen just once. The chain recombines TRBV13 with TRBJ2-5, with D uncertain. This CDR3 is built from 12 residues. The germline V gene encodes CDR1 PRHDT and CDR2 FYEKMQ (reference sequence). V was shortened by 0 bases and J by 5 bases, with 4 bases between the two germline ends. As DNA, the CDR3 is TGTGCCAGCAGCTTAGGTATGGAGACCCAGTACTTC. It yields the protein CASSLGMETQYF. Filled out from reference TRBV13 and TRBJ2-5, the complete variable domain reads AAGVIQSPRHLIKEKRETATLKCYPIPRHDTVYWYQQGPGQDPQFLISFYEKMQSDKGSIPDRFSAQQFSDYHSELNMSSLELGDSALYFCASSLGMETQYFGPGTRLLVL.

This chain connects TRBV7-2 to TRBJ2-6, with D tentatively TRBD2 (5 bases). The germline V and J ends were trimmed by 3 bases and 6 bases, with 15 bases remaining between them. CDR1 and CDR2 from the germline V gene are SGHTA and FQGNSA. The CDR3 is 16 amino acids. CDR3 nucleotide sequence: TGTGCCAGCAGCTTGGCCGGGGTCAGTTCGGCCAACGTCCTGACTTTC. This translates into CASSLAGVSSANVLTF.

This chain joins TRBV28 and TRBJ2-5, with D maybe TRBD1 (5 bases). V shed 5 bases and J shed 5 bases, with 12 bases lying between them. Germline CDR1 MDHEN, CDR2 SYDVKM. CDR3 length: 13 residues. This CDR3 reads CASSPQGLETQYF. The CDR3, as DNA: TGTGCCAGCAGTCCCCAGGGTCTGGAGACCCAGTACTTC.

The J gene is TRBJ2-1, the V gene TRBV9; TRBD1 is a possible D gene (5 bases). Trimming pared 4 bases from V and 2 bases from J, leaving 10 bases between. There are 14 residues in the CDR3. The germline CDR1 and CDR2 sequences are SGDLS and YYNGEE. This chain's CDR3 is CASSTQGPYNEQFF. In nucleotides, the CDR3 is TGTGCCAGCAGCACCCAGGGCCCCTACAATGAGCAGTTCTTC.

The genes are TRBV10-1 and TRBJ1-6, with 8 bases aligning to TRBD1. Trimming removed 8 bases from V and 0 bases from J; junction bases left unmatched: 9. CDR3 length: 17 amino acids. Looked up from germline, CDR1 is WNHNN and CDR2 is SYGVQD (reference sequence). The CDR3 region has the DNA TGCGCCAGCGGGGGACAGGCGCTTTGCTCCTATAATTCACCCCTCCACTTT. This translates into CASGGQALCSYNSPLHF.

Only one count was recorded for this clone. The V and J genes are TRBV11-2 and TRBJ1-5; possibly TRBD1 for D (6 bases). This CDR3 comprises 16 residues. V was clipped by 5 bases and J by 4 bases, with 18 bases between them. CDR1 SGHAT and CDR2 FQNNGV come from the germline V gene. CDR3 in DNA: TGTGCCAGCAGCATAAGTGGGGGGGCAAAAAATCAGCCCCAGCATTTT. Its protein product is CASSISGGAKNQPQHF.

V usage is TRBV6-6 and J usage is TRBJ2-7; the D gene is possibly TRBD2 (5 bases). Germline CDR1 reads MNHNY; CDR2 reads SVGAGI (reference sequence). The CDR3 length is 12 residues. The V end was cut by 5 bases, the J end by 0 bases, with 5 bases between. This chain's CDR3 is CASSGSSYEQYF. CDR3 DNA sequence: TGTGCCAGCAGTGGGAGCTCCTACGAGCAGTACTTC.

The genes are TRBV12-3 or TRBV12-4 and TRBJ1-3, with D tentatively TRBD1 (6 bases). There are 13 residues in the CDR3. The V gene lost 10 bases and the J gene lost 0 bases, with 10 bases spanning the gap. The chain's CDR3 is CATQGNSGNTIYF. CDR3 nucleotide sequence: TGTGCCACTCAGGGGAACTCTGGAAACACCATATATTTT.

This clone was seen just once. This chain connects TRBV10-2 to TRBJ2-7; 7 positions match TRBD2. The V gene's germline CDR1 is WSHSY and CDR2 SAAADI. J gave up 2 bases and V 4 bases, and 5 bases lay outside the gene matches. CDR3 length equals 14 residues. The CDR3 nucleotides read TGCGCCAGCAGTGGGGCGGGAGCGACCTACGAGCAGTACTTC. Protein product: CASSGAGATYEQYF.

This clone appeared a few times. The chain employs TRBV25-1 and TRBJ2-1, with unresolved D. Trimming left V 10 bases short and J 1 base short, with 11 bases between. The CDR3 runs 13 residues. Germline values: CDR1 MGHDK, CDR2 SYGVNS. The CDR3 region is CATAHSSYNEQFF. CDR3 DNA sequence: TGTGCCACCGCACACAGTTCCTACAATGAGCAGTTCTTC.